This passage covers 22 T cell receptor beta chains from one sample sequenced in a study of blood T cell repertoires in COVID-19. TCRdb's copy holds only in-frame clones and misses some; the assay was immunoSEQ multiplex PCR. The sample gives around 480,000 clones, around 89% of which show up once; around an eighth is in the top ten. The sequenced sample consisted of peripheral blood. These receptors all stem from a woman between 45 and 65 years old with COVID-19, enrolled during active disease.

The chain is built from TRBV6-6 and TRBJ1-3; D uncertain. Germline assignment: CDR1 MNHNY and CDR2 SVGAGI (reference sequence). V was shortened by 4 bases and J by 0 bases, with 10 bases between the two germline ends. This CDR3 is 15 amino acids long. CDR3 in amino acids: CASSSLQISGNTIYF. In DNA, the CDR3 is TGTGCCAGCAGTTCGTTACAGATCTCTGGAAACACCATATATTTT.

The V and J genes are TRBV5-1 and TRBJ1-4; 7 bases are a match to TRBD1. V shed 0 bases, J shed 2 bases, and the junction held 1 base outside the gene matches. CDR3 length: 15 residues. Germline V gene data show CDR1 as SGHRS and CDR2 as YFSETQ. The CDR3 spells CASSLVRGTNEKLFF. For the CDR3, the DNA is TGCGCCAGCAGCTTGGTCAGGGGGACTAATGAAAAACTGTTTTTT.

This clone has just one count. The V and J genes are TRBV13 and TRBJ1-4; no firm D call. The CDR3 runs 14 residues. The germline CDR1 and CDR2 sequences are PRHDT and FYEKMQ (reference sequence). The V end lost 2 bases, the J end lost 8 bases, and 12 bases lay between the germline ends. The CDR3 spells CASSLSPGSEKLFF. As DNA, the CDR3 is TGTGCCAGCAGCTTATCTCCAGGCTCAGAAAAACTGTTTTTT.

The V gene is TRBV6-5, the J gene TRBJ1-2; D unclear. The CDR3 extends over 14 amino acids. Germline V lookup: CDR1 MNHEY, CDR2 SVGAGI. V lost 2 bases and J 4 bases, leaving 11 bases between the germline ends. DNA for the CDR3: TGTGCCAGCAGTTACGATAACGGAGGCTATGGCTACACCTTC. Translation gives CASSYDNGGYGYTF.

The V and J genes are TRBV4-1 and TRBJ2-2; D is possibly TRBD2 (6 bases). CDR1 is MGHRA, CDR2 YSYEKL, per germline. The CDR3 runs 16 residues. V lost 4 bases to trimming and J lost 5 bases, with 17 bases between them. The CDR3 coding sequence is TGCGCCAGCAGCCCCAATCGCGGGAAACTAACCGGGGAGCTGTTTTTT. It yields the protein CASSPNRGKLTGELFF.

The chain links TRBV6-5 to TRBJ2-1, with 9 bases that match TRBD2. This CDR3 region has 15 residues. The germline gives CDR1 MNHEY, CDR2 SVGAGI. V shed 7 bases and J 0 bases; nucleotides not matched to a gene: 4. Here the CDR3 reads CASIPSGVSYNEQFF. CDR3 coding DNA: TGTGCCAGCATTCCTAGCGGGGTCTCCTACAATGAGCAGTTCTTC.

CDR3 in DNA: TGTGCCAGCAGCCCGGGACAGGGGGAGTACGAGCAGTACTTC. Translating gives CASSPGQGEYEQYF. V is TRBV5-4 and J is TRBJ2-7; TRBD1 matches 11 bases. The length of the CDR3 is 14 residues. The ends lost 4 bases at V and 4 bases at J; junction bases unmatched: 4. CDR1 and CDR2 (germline): SGHNT, YYREEE (reference sequence).

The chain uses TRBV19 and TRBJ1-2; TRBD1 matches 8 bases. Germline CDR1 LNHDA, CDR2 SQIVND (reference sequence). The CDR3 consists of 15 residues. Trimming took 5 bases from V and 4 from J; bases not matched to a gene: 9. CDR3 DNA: TGTGCCAGTAGTTCCCGACAGGGGTCCCCCTATGGCTACACCTTC. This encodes CASSSRQGSPYGYTF.

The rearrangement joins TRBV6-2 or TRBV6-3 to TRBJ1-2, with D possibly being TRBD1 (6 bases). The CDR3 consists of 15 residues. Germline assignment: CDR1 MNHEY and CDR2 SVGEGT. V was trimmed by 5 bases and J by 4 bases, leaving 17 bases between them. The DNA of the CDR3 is TGTGCCAGCAGTCGACAGGTCGAAAAGATCTATGGCTACACCTTC. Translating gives CASSRQVEKIYGYTF.

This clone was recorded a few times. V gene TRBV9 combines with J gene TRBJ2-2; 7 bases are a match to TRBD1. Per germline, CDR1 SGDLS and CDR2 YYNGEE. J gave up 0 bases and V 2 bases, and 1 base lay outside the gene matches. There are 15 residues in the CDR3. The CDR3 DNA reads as TGTGCCAGCAGCGTTGGGACAGCGAACACCGGGGAGCTGTTTTTT. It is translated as CASSVGTANTGELFF.

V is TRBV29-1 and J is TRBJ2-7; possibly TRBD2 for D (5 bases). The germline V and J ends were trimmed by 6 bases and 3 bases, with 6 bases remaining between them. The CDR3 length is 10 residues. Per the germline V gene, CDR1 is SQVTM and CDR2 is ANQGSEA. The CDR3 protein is CSVGDYEQYF. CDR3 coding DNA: TGCAGCGTGGGAGACTACGAGCAGTACTTC.

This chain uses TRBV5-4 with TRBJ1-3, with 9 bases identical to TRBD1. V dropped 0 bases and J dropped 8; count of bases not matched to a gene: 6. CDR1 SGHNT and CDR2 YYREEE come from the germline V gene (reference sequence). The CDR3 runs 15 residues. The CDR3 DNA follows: TGTGCCAGCAGCTTGGCCGGGACAGGGAAAGACACCATATATTTT. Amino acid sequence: CASSLAGTGKDTIYF.

The CDR3 reads CASSHEGARGETQYF. The CDR3 DNA reads as TGTGCCAGCAGCCACGAAGGGGCCCGAGGAGAGACCCAGTACTTC. J is TRBJ2-5 and V is TRBV7-9, with D possibly being TRBD1 (5 bases). Germline CDR1 is SEHNR and CDR2 is FQNEAQ (reference sequence). Trimming cost V 5 bases and J 4 bases, with 17 bases left between them. The CDR3 consists of 15 residues.

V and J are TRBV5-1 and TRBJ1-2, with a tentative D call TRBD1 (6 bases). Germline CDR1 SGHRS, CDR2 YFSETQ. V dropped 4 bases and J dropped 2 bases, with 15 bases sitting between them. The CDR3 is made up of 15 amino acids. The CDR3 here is CASSPRGQSNYGYTF. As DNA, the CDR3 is TGCGCCAGCAGCCCTAGAGGACAGTCCAACTATGGCTACACCTTC.

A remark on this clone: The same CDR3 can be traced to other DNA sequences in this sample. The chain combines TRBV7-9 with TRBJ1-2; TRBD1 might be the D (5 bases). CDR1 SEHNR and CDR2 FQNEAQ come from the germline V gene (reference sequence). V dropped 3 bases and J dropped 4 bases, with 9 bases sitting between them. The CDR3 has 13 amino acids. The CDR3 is CASSFGQGYGYTF. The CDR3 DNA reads TGTGCCAGCAGCTTTGGGCAGGGCTATGGCTACACCTTC.

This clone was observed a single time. The CDR3 nucleotides read TGTGCCAGCAGTGATTCTTCCGGGACAGCCCTCTATGGCTACACCTTC. Encoded protein: CASSDSSGTALYGYTF. The J gene is TRBJ1-2, the V gene TRBV2, with 7 nucleotides matching TRBD1. V gave up 3 bases and J gave up 4 bases; unmatched junction bases: 11. The germline V gene has CDR1 SNHLY and CDR2 FYNNEI. The CDR3 totals 16 residues.

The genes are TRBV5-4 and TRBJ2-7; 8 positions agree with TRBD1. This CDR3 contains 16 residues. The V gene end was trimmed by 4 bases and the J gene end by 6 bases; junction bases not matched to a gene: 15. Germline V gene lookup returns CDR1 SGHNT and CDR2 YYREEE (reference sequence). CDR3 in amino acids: CASSRISTGVTSEQYF. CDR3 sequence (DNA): TGTGCCAGCAGCAGAATTTCGACAGGGGTAACGTCCGAGCAGTACTTC.

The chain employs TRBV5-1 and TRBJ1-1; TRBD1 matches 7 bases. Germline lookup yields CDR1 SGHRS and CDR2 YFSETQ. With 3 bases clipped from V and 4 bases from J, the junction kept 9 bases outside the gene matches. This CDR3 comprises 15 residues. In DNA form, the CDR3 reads TGCGCCAGCAGCTCACGACAGGGTTTAGGCACTGAAGCTTTCTTT. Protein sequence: CASSSRQGLGTEAFF.

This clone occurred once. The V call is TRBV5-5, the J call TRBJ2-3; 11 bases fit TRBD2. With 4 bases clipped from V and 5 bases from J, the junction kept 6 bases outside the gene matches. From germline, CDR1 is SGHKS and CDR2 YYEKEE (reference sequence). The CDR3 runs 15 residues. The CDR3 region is CASSHSGGALDTQYF. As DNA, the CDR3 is TGTGCCAGCAGCCATAGCGGGGGGGCCTTAGATACGCAGTATTTT.

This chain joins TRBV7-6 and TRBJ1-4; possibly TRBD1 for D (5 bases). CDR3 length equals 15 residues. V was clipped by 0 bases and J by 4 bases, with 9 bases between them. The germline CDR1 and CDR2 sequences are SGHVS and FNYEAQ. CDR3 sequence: CASSLATAYNEKLFF. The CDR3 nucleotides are TGTGCCAGCAGCTTAGCGACAGCATATAATGAAAAACTGTTTTTT.

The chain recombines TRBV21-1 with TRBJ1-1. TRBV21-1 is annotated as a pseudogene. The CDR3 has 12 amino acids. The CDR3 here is CASTPVWRAAFF. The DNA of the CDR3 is TGTGCCAGCACCCCCGTGTGGAGGGCTGCTTTCTTT.

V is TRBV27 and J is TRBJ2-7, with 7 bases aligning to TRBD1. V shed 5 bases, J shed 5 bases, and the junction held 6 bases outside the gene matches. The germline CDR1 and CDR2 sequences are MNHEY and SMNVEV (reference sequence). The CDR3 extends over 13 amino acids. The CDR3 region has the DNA TGTGCCAGCAGTCCCGGGACAGCACACGAGCAGTACTTC. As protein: CASSPGTAHEQYF.